This TCR beta chain was obtained from a study of CD8 T cells in Susac syndrome. Random hexamers served to reverse transcribe roughly 0.45 to 1 ug RNA. TCRdb used MiXCR to reprocess the immunoSEQ multiplex PCR reads, holding one entry per CDR3 protein. Of 160,000 or so distinct CDR3 sequences in the sample, approximately 96% are singletons; the top ten hold roughly 0.2%. The receptor was isolated from a human donor with multiple sclerosis. Sequencing input: CD8+ T cells from PBMCs.

The CDR3 DNA follows: TGTGCCAGCAGCGCCGACCCGGGGAGTAATTCACCCCTCCACTTT. Translating gives CASSADPGSNSPLHF. V gene TRBV9 combines with J gene TRBJ1-6, with D hard to call. Per the germline V gene, CDR1 is SGDLS and CDR2 is YYNGEE. The CDR3 contains 15 residues. V was pared by 3 bases and J by 6 bases, with 13 bases between.